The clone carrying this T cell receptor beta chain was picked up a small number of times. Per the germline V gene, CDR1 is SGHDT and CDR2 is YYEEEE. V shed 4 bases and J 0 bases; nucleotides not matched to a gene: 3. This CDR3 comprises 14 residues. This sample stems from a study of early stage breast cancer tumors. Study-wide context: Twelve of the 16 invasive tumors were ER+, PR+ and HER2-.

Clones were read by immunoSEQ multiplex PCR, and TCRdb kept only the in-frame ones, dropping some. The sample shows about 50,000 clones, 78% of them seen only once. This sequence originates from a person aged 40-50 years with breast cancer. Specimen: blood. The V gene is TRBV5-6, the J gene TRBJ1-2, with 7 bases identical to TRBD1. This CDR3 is CASSPGQANYGYTF. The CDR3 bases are TGTGCCAGCAGCCCCGGACAGGCTAACTATGGCTACACCTTC.